Each of the 27 T cell receptor beta chains below was sequenced from the same sample in a study of patients and donors after allogeneic stem cell transplantation. MiXCR was run by TCRdb on the RT-PCR reads, yielding one entry per CDR3 protein. The table shows about 400,000 distinct CDR3 sequences, with more than 15% occurring only once. The specimen sequenced was blood, either unsorted or a sorted T cell fraction (not recorded which). These receptors all stem from a human donor who was either an allogeneic HSCT recipient or a stem cell or donor lymphocyte infusion donor (not recorded which). It is not recorded whose cells these are; they may come from a transplant donor.

This clonotype was seen only a few times. This chain connects TRBV18 to TRBJ2-1; the D gene is possibly TRBD2 (5 bases). The germline V gene encodes CDR1 KGHSH and CDR2 LQKENI. V gave up 3 bases and J gave up 9 bases, with 21 bases separating them. CDR3 length equals 16 residues. Written as DNA, the CDR3 is TGTGCCAGCTCACCGACTATTAATTCTGCCCCCGGTGAGCAGTTCTTC. It specifies CASSPTINSAPGEQFF.

This chain joins TRBV9 and TRBJ2-1; 8 bases fit TRBD2. This CDR3 spans 17 amino acids. V trimming: 0 bases; J trimming: 5 bases; junction bases outside the gene matches: 10. The germline CDR1 and CDR2 sequences are SGDLS and YYNGEE. In nucleotides, the CDR3 is TGTGCCAGCAGCGTAGCTCTGGGCGGGAGGCAGAACAATGAGCAGTTCTTC. Translated, it gives CASSVALGGRQNNEQFF. Supplemented by reference TRBV9 and TRBJ2-1, the full variable domain reads DSGVTQTPKHLITATGQRVTLRCSPRSGDLSVYWYQQSLDQGLQFLIQYYNGEERAKGNILERFSAQQFPDLHSELNLSSLELGDSALYFCASSVALGGRQNNEQFFGPGTRLTVL.

The chain uses TRBV12-5 and TRBJ2-1, with D unresolved. Germline V gene lookup returns CDR1 LGHNT and CDR2 FRNRAP. The CDR3 covers 14 residues. V was cut by 0 bases and J by 7 bases, with 10 bases left in between. The CDR3 DNA follows: TGTGCTAGTGGTTTGGTCCCCTCTTTAAATGAGCAGTTCTTC. Protein product: CASGLVPSLNEQFF.

The chain is built from TRBV7-3 and TRBJ2-1; 9 bases are a match to TRBD2. The length of the CDR3 is 16 residues. Looked up from germline, CDR1 is SGHTA and CDR2 is FQGTGA. V shed 0 bases, J shed 2 bases, and the junction held 2 bases outside the gene matches. This chain's CDR3 is CASSLTGGRAYNEQFF. The CDR3 nucleotides are TGTGCCAGCAGCTTAACAGGCGGGAGGGCCTACAATGAGCAGTTCTTC.

This clonotype was recorded a few times. The rearrangement joins TRBV4-2 to TRBJ1-2, with D tentatively TRBD1 (5 bases). Germline CDR1 is LGHNA and CDR2 is YNFKEQ. This CDR3 contains 14 residues. V gave up 2 bases and J gave up 8 bases, with 15 bases separating them. CDR3 loop: CASSQRRHGGGYTF. As DNA, the CDR3 is TGTGCCAGCAGCCAAAGACGGCACGGGGGAGGCTACACCTTC.

Only a few counts were recorded for this clonotype. The chain uses TRBV4-3 and TRBJ1-2; 12 nucleotides align to TRBD1. Germline V gene lookup returns CDR1 LGHNA and CDR2 YSLEER. This CDR3 has 16 amino acids. The junction had 8 bases not matched to a gene; V was cut back by 1 base and J by 8 bases. CDR3 protein: CASSQGDRGLLRGYTF. The CDR3 nucleotides are TGCGCCAGCAGCCAAGGGGACAGGGGGCTTTTGAGAGGCTACACCTTC.

The rearrangement joins TRBV10-3 to TRBJ1-5; a weak D match, TRBD1 (5 bases). Germline V gives CDR1 ENHRY, CDR2 SYGVKD. V was shortened by 5 bases and J by 7 bases, with 12 bases between the two germline ends. The CDR3 covers 13 residues. CDR3 nucleotide sequence: TGTGCCATCAGTAGGGGTCGGGACCAGCCCCAGCATTTT. Residues: CAISRGRDQPQHF.

The sample holds a few counts of this clonotype. The rearrangement uses TRBV12-3 or TRBV12-4 and TRBJ1-3; TRBD1 aligns across 9 bases. This CDR3 has 16 residues. With 3 bases clipped from V and 0 bases from J, the junction kept 3 bases outside the gene matches. The CDR3 sequence is CASSFGDRASGNTIYF. CDR3 coding DNA: TGTGCCAGCAGTTTTGGGGACAGGGCCTCTGGAAACACCATATATTTT.

This clonotype has more than one count but fewer than ten. The chain has TRBV24-1 and TRBJ1-2, with D hard to call. The V gene's germline CDR1 is KGHDR and CDR2 SFDVKD. The CDR3 covers 14 residues. The germline V and J ends were trimmed by 0 bases and 4 bases, with 8 bases remaining between them. The CDR3 DNA sequence: TGTGCCACCAGTGATTTGGAGGGTGGCTATGGCTACACCTTC. Residues: CATSDLEGGYGYTF.

The genes are TRBV29-1 and TRBJ2-7; unclear D gene. Trimming removed 5 bases at V and 9 bases at J, with 14 bases between. CDR3 size: 11 residues. Germline loops: CDR1 SQVTM, CDR2 ANQGSEA. CDR3 sequence: CSVPTPDAQYF. In nucleotides, the CDR3 is TGCAGCGTTCCGACCCCGGACGCGCAGTACTTC.

This clonotype was found many times. The V gene is TRBV6-1, the J gene TRBJ2-5; D unclear. Germline V gene lookup returns CDR1 MNHNS and CDR2 SASEGT. The CDR3 loop spans 12 amino acids. V shed 7 bases and J shed 1 base, with 7 bases lying between them. The CDR3 here is CASTRAQETQYF. The CDR3 nucleotides are TGTGCCAGCACTAGGGCCCAAGAGACCCAGTACTTC.

This clonotype came up a few times. The CDR3 DNA reads as TGTGCCAGCAGCGTGGACAGCGCACGTAACTATGGCTACACCTTC. Translated: CASSVDSARNYGYTF. The J gene is TRBJ1-2, the V gene TRBV7-3; D may be TRBD1 (6 bases). Germline V gives CDR1 SGHTA, CDR2 FQGTGA. The CDR3 length is 15 residues. With 5 bases removed from V and 1 base from J, the gap between germline ends came to 14 bases.

In this sample, this clonotype turned up a few times. The CDR3 bases are TGCGCCAGCAGCCAACGAGGACAGGGGGGTTATGGCTACACCTTC. Its translation is CASSQRGQGGYGYTF. The chain links TRBV4-3 to TRBJ1-2, with 10 bases lining up with TRBD1. Germline V gene lookup returns CDR1 LGHNA and CDR2 YSLEER. J was trimmed by 5 bases and V by 2 bases; bases with no gene match: 5. The CDR3 is 15 amino acids.

V usage is TRBV20-1 and J usage is TRBJ2-7, with D perhaps given as TRBD1 or TRBD2 (6 bases each). The germline gives CDR1 DFQATT, CDR2 SNEGSKA (reference sequence). Trimming took 6 bases from V and 5 from J, leaving 14 bases between them. The CDR3 totals 12 residues. The CDR3, as DNA: TGCAGTGCCGACGAAGGGGGGCACGAGCAGTACTTC. Amino acid sequence: CSADEGGHEQYF.

This clonotype was observed a handful of times. V and J are TRBV6-2 or TRBV6-3 and TRBJ1-5, with TRBD1 matching 9 bases. The germline V gene has CDR1 MNHEY and CDR2 SVGEGT. V trimming: 6 bases; J trimming: 1 base; junction bases outside the gene matches: 4. The CDR3 runs to 15 residues. The CDR3 reads CASRSTGGSNQPQHF. DNA for the CDR3: TGTGCCAGCAGATCGACAGGGGGGAGCAATCAGCCCCAGCATTTT.

The chain employs TRBV5-1 and TRBJ2-3; 8 nucleotides agree with TRBD1. The germline gives CDR1 SGHRS, CDR2 YFSETQ. J lost 8 bases, V lost 2 bases, and 4 bases had no gene match. This CDR3 region has 13 residues. The CDR3 DNA reads as TGCGCCAGCAGCTTCGACAGGGGAGGTACGCAGTATTTT. This encodes CASSFDRGGTQYF.

This clonotype turned up a few times. The rearrangement links TRBV7-8 to TRBJ1-1; maybe TRBD1 (6 bases). The V gene lost 1 base and the J gene lost 0 bases, with 15 bases spanning the gap. The CDR3 sequence is 17 residues long. The germline V gene has CDR1 SGHVS and CDR2 FQNEAQ. CDR3 sequence: CASSLGVRGSLNTEAFF. CDR3 DNA: TGTGCCAGCAGCTTAGGGGTCAGGGGAAGTTTGAACACTGAAGCTTTCTTT.

The CDR3 DNA reads TGCAGTGTCCCTTGGGTAGCGGGAGGGCGTGAGCAGTACTTC. This sequence encodes CSVPWVAGGREQYF. The rearrangement links TRBV20-1 to TRBJ2-7; 11 bases agree with TRBD2. CDR1 is DFQATT, CDR2 SNEGSKA, per germline (reference sequence). After removal of 7 bases from V and 7 bases from J, the junction contained 12 bases not matched to a gene. The CDR3 contains 14 residues.

This clonotype has only a few counts. The rearrangement links TRBV7-2 to TRBJ2-3; possible D gene TRBD2, 7 bases. Germline CDR1 and CDR2: SGHTA and FQGNSA. The CDR3 sequence is 17 residues long. Trimming stripped 0 bases from V and 1 base from J, with 14 bases between. CDR3 residues: CASSLAPGGGGTDTQYF. The DNA of the CDR3 is TGTGCCAGCAGCTTAGCGCCAGGAGGGGGGGGCACAGATACGCAGTATTTT. The full variable domain, with the rest looked up from reference TRBV7-2 and TRBJ2-3, is GAGVSQSPSNKVTEKGKDVELRCDPISGHTALYWYRQSLGQGLEFLIYFQGNSAPDKSGLPSDRFSAERTGGSVSTLTIQRTQQEDSAVYLCASSLAPGGGGTDTQYFGPGTRLTVL.

The rearrangement joins TRBV5-1 to TRBJ2-1; unclear D gene. The CDR3 extends over 14 amino acids. Germline assignment: CDR1 SGHRS and CDR2 YFSETQ. The V and J ends lost 0 bases and 7 bases respectively, with 11 bases between them. The CDR3 sequence: CASSLDPLRNEQFF. CDR3 in DNA: TGCGCCAGCAGCTTGGATCCCTTAAGAAATGAGCAGTTCTTC.

V is TRBV6-1 and J is TRBJ2-3, with 7 bases matching TRBD2. The CDR3 consists of 16 residues. Looked up from germline, CDR1 is MNHNS and CDR2 is SASEGT. The junction had 10 bases not matched to a gene; V was cut back by 2 bases and J by 5 bases. The CDR3 sequence: CASSEYLGGPGDTQYF. CDR3 nucleotides: TGTGCCAGCAGTGAATATTTGGGAGGGCCGGGAGATACGCAGTATTTT.

V usage is TRBV7-9 and J usage is TRBJ2-2; D is unresolved. Germline V CDR1 and CDR2: SEHNR, FQNEAQ (reference sequence). The CDR3 runs to 16 residues. Trimming removed 1 base from V and 0 bases from J, with 9 bases in between. The chain's CDR3 is CASSLVGFANTGELFF. The CDR3 nucleotides are TGTGCCAGCAGCTTAGTAGGGTTCGCGAACACCGGGGAGCTGTTTTTT.

The chain couples TRBV15 to TRBJ2-2; maybe TRBD1 (6 bases). Germline assignment: CDR1 LNHNV and CDR2 YYDKDF (reference sequence). The CDR3 totals 15 residues. V was clipped by 1 base and J by 5 bases, with 11 bases between them. CDR3 protein: CATSRGQGITGELFF. As DNA, the CDR3 is TGTGCCACCAGCAGAGGTCAGGGGATTACCGGGGAGCTGTTTTTT.

The sample holds many counts of this clonotype. This chain connects TRBV7-2 to TRBJ2-3; a possible D gene is TRBD2 (7 bases). The V end was cut by 5 bases, the J end by 7 bases, with 16 bases between. The CDR3 is 14 amino acids. The germline CDR1 and CDR2 sequences are SGHTA and FQGNSA. The CDR3 DNA reads as TGTGCCAGCAGCCCCTTCAGGGGAGGGAATACGCAGTATTTT. Its protein is CASSPFRGGNTQYF.

The rearrangement links TRBV28 to TRBJ2-1, with TRBD2 matching over 10 bases. Trimming removed 3 bases from V and 10 bases from J; junction bases left unmatched: 6. The CDR3 extends over 14 amino acids. Germline CDR1 MDHEN, CDR2 SYDVKM. The CDR3 region is CASSLASGSDEQFF. CDR3 DNA: TGTGCCAGCAGTTTGGCTAGCGGGAGTGACGAGCAGTTCTTC.

The chain has TRBV7-6 and TRBJ1-4, with D unresolved. The CDR3 consists of 16 residues. The V gene lost 0 bases and the J gene lost 8 bases, with 16 bases spanning the gap. Germline V gene data show CDR1 as SGHVS and CDR2 as FNYEAQ. This chain's CDR3 is CASSLAWGGYAEKLFF. In nucleotides, the CDR3 is TGTGCCAGCAGCTTAGCCTGGGGAGGGTATGCCGAAAAACTGTTTTTT.

This clonotype was observed a handful of times. The rearrangement joins TRBV6-5 to TRBJ1-4; a weak D match, TRBD1 (5 bases). The CDR3 covers 16 residues. Germline lookup yields CDR1 MNHEY and CDR2 SVGAGI. V was clipped by 2 bases and J by 10 bases, with 20 bases between them. The CDR3 region has the DNA TGTGCCAGCAGTTACGCCCCGGGACTTGTGTTTGGAAAACTGTTTTTT. Protein product: CASSYAPGLVFGKLFF.